Shown below are 6 T cell receptor beta chains from a single sample sequenced in a study of blood T cell repertoires in COVID-19. The method was immunoSEQ multiplex PCR; TCRdb's version includes in-frame clones alone and lacks a portion of them. The sample consists of a few hundred thousand clones, about 90% of them appearing once. Sequencing was carried out using peripheral blood. These receptors all come from a man aged 55-75 years with acute or convalescent COVID-19.

The J gene is TRBJ2-7, the V gene TRBV19, with 10 bases that match TRBD1. The CDR3 runs to 15 residues. V shed 6 bases, J shed 6 bases, and the junction held 11 bases outside the gene matches. Germline values: CDR1 LNHDA, CDR2 SQIVND (reference sequence). CDR3 protein: CASSRPRDRGSEQYF. As DNA, the CDR3 is TGTGCCAGTAGCCGCCCCCGGGACAGGGGTTCCGAGCAGTACTTC.

V is TRBV28 and J is TRBJ2-3; weak D call: TRBD2 (6 bases). Germline CDR1 MDHEN, CDR2 SYDVKM. This CDR3 comprises 16 residues. Trimming took off 10 bases at V and 6 bases at J, with 26 bases between the two ends. CDR3 region: CATQQRVADPLDTQYF. CDR3 in DNA: TGTGCCACCCAACAACGGGTAGCGGACCCCTTGGATACGCAGTATTTT.

V gene TRBV28 combines with J gene TRBJ1-2; a possible D gene is TRBD1 (5 bases). V was cut by 1 base and J by 8 bases, with 14 bases left in between. Germline CDR1 and CDR2: MDHEN and SYDVKM. The length of the CDR3 is 14 residues. CDR3: CASSLYPGGRGYTF. In DNA, the CDR3 is TGTGCCAGCAGTTTATACCCCGGGGGTCGGGGCTACACCTTC.

This rearrangement joins TRBV6-1 to TRBJ1-5, with D perhaps TRBD1 (6 bases). The CDR3 has 17 residues. Germline CDR1 and CDR2: MNHNS and SASEGT. V was shortened by 4 bases and J by 4 bases, with 20 bases between the two germline ends. CDR3 loop: CASSALTGSGPNQPQHF. The CDR3 DNA follows: TGTGCCAGCAGTGCCCTGACAGGTTCAGGGCCTAATCAGCCCCAGCATTTT.

This clone was picked up a small number of times. The chain joins TRBV29-1 to TRBJ2-7; 8 bases agree with TRBD1. The length of the CDR3 is 13 residues. V gave up 4 bases and J gave up 5 bases; unmatched junction bases: 7. Germline V CDR1 and CDR2: SQVTM, ANQGSEA. Written as DNA, the CDR3 is TGCAGCGTTGGACAGGGGTCCCTTGACGAGCAGTACTTC. Translated, it gives CSVGQGSLDEQYF.

CDR3 in amino acids: CAWSVMAGGFPFF. The CDR3 DNA sequence: TGTGCCTGGAGTGTAATGGCGGGAGGTTTCCCGTTCTTC. The chain carries TRBV30 and TRBJ2-1, with TRBD2 matching 8 bases. The J segment lost 15 bases and the V segment lost 0 bases, leaving 10 bases of the junction unmatched. This CDR3 comprises 13 residues. The germline CDR1 and CDR2 sequences are GTSNPN and SVGIG (reference sequence).